These 20 T cell receptor beta chains were all obtained from the same sample, sequenced in a study of T cell responses to AZD1222 COVID-19 vaccine. This table comes from immunoSEQ multiplex PCR, and its TCRdb copy is limited to in-frame clones, with some not included. The sample carries around 100,000 clones, 92% recorded once. This material consisted of peripheral blood, taken on day 0 of AZD1222 vaccination. The receptor source for this set is an adult in good health.

V gene TRBV28 combines with J gene TRBJ2-7, with a weak D call TRBD2 (6 bases). This CDR3 contains 20 residues. Germline V gene data show CDR1 as MDHEN and CDR2 as SYDVKM. Trimming pared 4 bases from V and 3 bases from J, leaving 31 bases between. The CDR3 reads CASSSTTSGFNTGNNYEQYF. The CDR3, as DNA: TGTGCCAGCAGTTCAACGACCAGCGGGTTCAATACAGGAAACAACTACGAGCAGTACTTC.

This chain links TRBV9 with TRBJ2-7; D assignment may be TRBD1 or TRBD2 (6 bases each). Germline CDR1 reads SGDLS; CDR2 reads YYNGEE. This CDR3 has 14 amino acids. V lost 0 bases and J lost 2, with 9 bases in between. This chain's CDR3 is CASSVEGGTYEQYF. CDR3 nucleotides: TGTGCCAGCAGCGTAGAAGGGGGGACCTACGAGCAGTACTTC.

The CDR3 coding sequence is TGCGCCAGCAGCCACCCGGGGGTCCGGGCAAACACCATATATTTT. Its translation is CASSHPGVRANTIYF. V and J are TRBV4-1 and TRBJ1-3, with D tentatively TRBD1 (5 bases). The CDR3 extends over 15 amino acids. V was pared by 3 bases and J by 6 bases, with 15 bases between. CDR1 MGHRA and CDR2 YSYEKL come from the germline V gene.

The CDR3, as DNA: TGTGCCAGCAGTTACTCAACTGGAAACACCATATATTTT. This codes for CASSYSTGNTIYF. The V gene is TRBV6-2 or TRBV6-3, the J gene TRBJ1-3; no definite D call. V was cut by 0 bases and J by 2 bases, with 2 bases left in between. Per germline, CDR1 MNHEY and CDR2 SVGEGT. The length of the CDR3 is 13 residues.

The V and J genes are TRBV3-1 (or the pseudogene TRBV3-2) and TRBJ1-6; the match to TRBD1 covers 7 bases. The CDR3 runs to 14 residues. Per the germline V gene, CDR1 is LGHDT and CDR2 is YNNKEL (reference sequence). V lost 3 bases and J lost 10; bases outside the gene matches: 6. CDR3 amino acids: CASSHWTGGSPLHF. In DNA, the CDR3 is TGTGCCAGCAGCCACTGGACAGGCGGCTCACCCCTCCACTTT.

The genes are TRBV5-5 and TRBJ2-7; maybe TRBD2 (6 bases). The CDR3 length is 15 residues. Germline V gene data show CDR1 as SGHKS and CDR2 as YYEKEE (reference sequence). V gave up 4 bases and J gave up 6 bases, with 20 bases separating them. The CDR3 DNA is TGTGCCAGCAGCCCCGTCGGGGCAGGAGGGCCCGAGCAGTACTTC. Encoded protein: CASSPVGAGGPEQYF.

This chain links TRBV28 with TRBJ2-5; weak D call: TRBD2 (7 bases). The germline CDR1 and CDR2 sequences are MDHEN and SYDVKM. V lost 5 bases and J lost 4, with 17 bases in between. The CDR3 consists of 15 residues. The CDR3, as DNA: TGTGCCAGCAGTCTTCCGGGGGGAGGGGGAGAGACCCAGTACTTC. Encoded protein: CASSLPGGGGETQYF.

The chain couples TRBV10-3 to TRBJ2-7; the D is unclear. Trimming took 3 bases from V and 3 from J, leaving 9 bases between them. The CDR3 runs to 13 residues. The germline CDR1 and CDR2 sequences are ENHRY and SYGVKD. The CDR3 coding sequence is TGTGCCATCAGTGACCCATTCCACTACGAGCAGTACTTC. The encoded protein is CAISDPFHYEQYF.

The chain couples TRBV30 to TRBJ1-2, with D possibly being TRBD1 (5 bases). Germline V gene data show CDR1 as GTSNPN and CDR2 as SVGIG (reference sequence). This CDR3 spans 13 amino acids. V dropped 2 bases and J dropped 4 bases, with 11 bases sitting between them. CDR3 bases: TGTGCCTGGAGTACCCGACAGCTCTATGGCTACACCTTC. It specifies CAWSTRQLYGYTF.

This sequence joins TRBV29-1 and TRBJ1-4, with D unresolved. V lost 6 bases and J 0 bases, leaving 11 bases between the germline ends. The germline CDR1 and CDR2 sequences are SQVTM and ANQGSEA. CDR3 length: 14 residues. CDR3 residues: CSVGGEATNEKLFF. The DNA of the CDR3 is TGCAGCGTGGGCGGGGAGGCAACTAATGAAAAACTGTTTTTT.

The chain links TRBV4-3 to TRBJ1-1; no definite D call. Germline V gene sequence: CDR1 LGHNA, CDR2 YSLEER. CDR3 length: 14 residues. The V end was cut by 0 bases, the J end by 4 bases, with 9 bases between. For the CDR3, the DNA is TGCGCCAGCAGCCAAGATATCGGATCCACTGAAGCTTTCTTT. It specifies CASSQDIGSTEAFF.

The genes are TRBV20-1 and TRBJ1-2; D unresolved. Germline CDR1 DFQATT, CDR2 SNEGSKA (reference sequence). This CDR3 contains 11 residues. V shed 4 bases and J shed 2 bases, with 5 bases lying between them. The CDR3 DNA sequence: TGCAGTGCTAAAACAAACTATGGCTACACCTTC. Translation: CSAKTNYGYTF.

J is TRBJ1-5 and V is TRBV7-2; D might be TRBD1 (6 bases). The V end was cut by 1 base, the J end by 4 bases, with 14 bases between. The CDR3 totals 16 residues. Germline V lookup: CDR1 SGHTA, CDR2 FQGNSA. This CDR3 is CASSLEGQGRNQPQHF. CDR3 coding DNA: TGTGCCAGCAGCTTAGAGGGGCAGGGGAGGAATCAGCCCCAGCATTTT.

The chain recombines TRBV5-1 with TRBJ1-4; D is undetermined. This CDR3 has 14 amino acids. In germline, CDR1 is SGHRS, CDR2 YFSETQ. V lost 0 bases, J lost 7 bases, and 10 bases lay in between. For the CDR3, the DNA is TGCGCCAGCAGCTTGGAGCCTCGGCCTGAAAAACTGTTTTTT. This codes for CASSLEPRPEKLFF.

The V and J genes are TRBV30 and TRBJ2-7, with D perhaps TRBD1 or TRBD2 (5 bases each). This CDR3 is 13 amino acids long. Germline V CDR1 and CDR2: GTSNPN, SVGIG (reference sequence). V shed 0 bases and J shed 3 bases, with 9 bases lying between them. The DNA for the CDR3 is TGTGCCTGGAGTGTAGGGACGGACTACGAGCAGTACTTC. Its protein is CAWSVGTDYEQYF.

The chain uses TRBV28 and TRBJ2-3; 7 bases are a match to TRBD2. The V gene's germline CDR1 is MDHEN and CDR2 SYDVKM. V gave up 5 bases and J gave up 2 bases; unmatched junction bases: 10. This CDR3 has 16 amino acids. This CDR3 is CASSGRPGRDTDTQYF. The CDR3 DNA is TGTGCCAGCAGTGGGCGACCAGGGAGGGACACAGATACGCAGTATTTT. The full variable domain, its missing parts supplied by reference TRBV28 and TRBJ2-3, is DVKVTQSSRYLVKRTGEKVFLECVQDMDHENMFWYRQDPGLGLRLIYFSYDVKMKEKGDIPEGYSVSREKKERFSLILESASTNQTSMYLCASSGRPGRDTDTQYFGPGTRLTVL.

V gene TRBV13 combines with J gene TRBJ1-2, with a weak D call TRBD1 (5 bases). Trimming left V 2 bases short and J 0 bases short, with 7 bases between. This CDR3 region has 14 residues. The V gene's germline CDR1 is PRHDT and CDR2 FYEKMQ (reference sequence). The CDR3 loop reads CASSLRTTNYGYTF. CDR3 bases: TGTGCCAGCAGCTTAAGGACAACTAACTATGGCTACACCTTC.

The chain couples TRBV7-3 to TRBJ2-1, with 9 positions matching TRBD2. Trimming took 2 bases from V and 4 from J; bases not matched to a gene: 12. The CDR3 runs to 18 residues. The germline CDR1 and CDR2 sequences are SGHTA and FQGTGA. CDR3 sequence (DNA): TGTGCCAGCAGCTTAGGCGGGGGGGCCAATTTGGCTTACAATGAGCAGTTCTTC. As protein: CASSLGGGANLAYNEQFF. Full variable domain (missing parts from reference TRBV7-3 and TRBJ2-1): GAGVSQTPSNKVTEKGKYVELRCDPISGHTALYWYRQSLGQGPEFLIYFQGTGAADDSGLPNDRFFAVRPEGSVSTLKIQRTERGDSAVYLCASSLGGGANLAYNEQFFGPGTRLTVL.

J is TRBJ2-1 and V is TRBV7-3; TRBD2 might be the D (6 bases). The V gene's germline CDR1 is SGHTA and CDR2 FQGTGA. V lost 3 bases and J lost 0, with 9 bases in between. The CDR3 sequence is 15 residues long. This CDR3 is CASSFDGSSYNEQFF. The DNA for the CDR3 is TGTGCCAGCAGCTTCGACGGGAGCTCCTACAATGAGCAGTTCTTC.

V gene TRBV5-4 combines with J gene TRBJ1-5; a weak D match, TRBD1 (6 bases). The V and J ends lost 0 bases and 5 bases respectively, with 6 bases between them. The CDR3 length is 13 residues. The germline V gene encodes CDR1 SGHNT and CDR2 YYREEE (reference sequence). CDR3 region: CASSLDRDQPQHF. In nucleotides, the CDR3 is TGTGCCAGCAGCTTGGACAGGGATCAGCCCCAGCATTTT.